A selection of T cell receptor beta chains follows, all from one sample in a study of blood T cell repertoires in COVID-19. TCRdb keeps only in-frame clones here, not all; method: immunoSEQ multiplex PCR. The table includes tens of thousands of clones, about 75% detected once. The sequenced sample was peripheral blood. The source of these receptors is a man between 65 and 80 years old with active or convalescent COVID-19. Each CDR3 is given with its conserved first and last residue. The D gene is left open where the match is weak. A clone size is listed for some rows: how often the clone was seen (once, few, many), or a class if it is expanded.

>TRBD2|TRBV7-9|TRBJ2-3|NA
TGTGCCAGCAGCCGAGGAACTAGCGGAACCACAGATACGCAGTATTTT
CASSRGTSGTTDTQYF
>TRBD2|TRBV5-1|TRBJ2-7|few
TGCGCCAGCAGCTTGGCCCTGGCGGGGGTCTCCTACGAGCAGTACTTC
CASSLALAGVSYEQYF
>TRBD1|TRBV6-1|TRBJ2-1|NA
TGTGCCAGCACCAAGGGGGCAGGGGGCAATGAGCAGTTCTTC
CASTKGAGGNEQFF
>TRBD1|TRBV5-4|TRBJ2-4|NA
TGTGCCAGCAGCTTTAACCGGGACAGGGGCCTATACTTC
CASSFNRDRGLYF
>NA|TRBV12-1|TRBJ2-3|once
TGTGCCAGCAGTACGGGGGGGTGCACAGATACGCAGTATTTT
CASSTGGCTDTQYF
>NA|TRBV28|TRBJ2-7|NA
TGTGCCAGCAGAACACAGGGATACGAGCAGTACTTC
CASRTQGYEQYF
>NA|TRBV7-9|TRBJ2-3|NA
TGTGCCAGCGCCCTCACCTTCCAGACAGATACGCAGTATTTT
CASALTFQTDTQYF
>NA|TRBV6-5|TRBJ1-1|NA
TGTGCCAGCAGTTACACCCCAGGGTCTGAAGCTTTCTTT
CASSYTPGSEAFF
>TRBD1|TRBV7-3|TRBJ2-6|NA
TGTGCCAGCAGCCGGGACAGCTCTGGGGCCAACGTCCTGACTTTC
CASSRDSSGANVLTF
>TRBD1|TRBV5-6|TRBJ2-6|NA
TGTGCCAGCAGCTTTGGGACAGGGGAAGCTGGGGCCAACGTCCTGACTTTC
CASSFGTGEAGANVLTF
>TRBD2|TRBV2|TRBJ2-7|NA
TGTGCCAGCAGGGATGGGACTAGCGGGGGGTCTGGGGAGCAGTACTTC
CASRDGTSGGSGEQYF
>TRBD1|TRBV10-1|TRBJ1-1|few
TGCGCCAGCAGCAGTAGACAGGGGACGGGCGAAGCTTTCTTT
CASSSRQGTGEAFF
>NA|TRBV12-2|TRBJ1-1|NA
TGTGCAAGTCGCTTAAGCTCGGGGGACAGGGTTTGCACTGAAGCTTTCTTT
CASRLSSGDRVCTEAFF
>TRBD1|TRBV12-5|TRBJ2-1|NA
TGTGCTAGTGGTTCCGGGGACAGGGTCTACAATGAGCAGTTCTTC
CASGSGDRVYNEQFF
>NA|TRBV19|TRBJ2-5|NA
TGTGCCAGTAGTATACAAGGGGGCGCGGGGCAAGAGACCCAGTACTTC
CASSIQGGAGQETQYF
>TRBD1|TRBV6-4|TRBJ2-7|NA
TGTGCCAGCAGTTCCGGGACAGGGCAGTTATACTACGAGCAGTACTTC
CASSSGTGQLYYEQYF
>TRBD2|TRBV10-1|TRBJ2-1|NA
TGCGCCACTCGACCGGGACTAGCGGGGGGAGAGCAGTTCTTC
CATRPGLAGGEQFF
>NA|TRBV28|TRBJ2-3|NA
TGTGCCAGCAGTTTACCCCCCCTTTATACGCAGTATTTT
CASSLPPLYTQYF
>NA|TRBV29-1|TRBJ1-1|few
TGCAGCGTTGTGGTACAGATGAACACTGAAGCTTTCTTT
CSVVVQMNTEAFF
>TRBD1|TRBV19|TRBJ1-3|NA
TGTGCCAGTAGTAGCGGGGGACAGGGATATAAGGCTGGAAACACCATATATTTT
CASSSGGQGYKAGNTIYF
>NA|TRBV3-1/TRBV3-2|TRBJ2-7|NA
TGTGCCAGCAGCCAGGGTGGTGCAGGGTCCTACGAGCAGTACTTC
CASSQGGAGSYEQYF
>NA|TRBV28|TRBJ1-2|NA
TGTGCCAGCAGTGAGACAGGTGATGGCTACACCTTC
CASSETGDGYTF
>NA|TRBV6-6|TRBJ1-3|NA
TGTGCCAGCGGGAGGGACGCCCCAAGCTCTGGAAACACCATATATTTT
CASGRDAPSSGNTIYF
>NA|TRBV30|TRBJ2-7|NA
TGTGCCTGGAGTGTTATGGCCGCTCGGTACTTC
CAWSVMAARYF
>NA|TRBV19|TRBJ2-3|medium-sized
TGTGCCAGTAAGAAGGAGACGCAGTATTTT
CASKKETQYF
>NA|TRBV2|TRBJ1-6|NA
TGTGCCAGCAGTGTAAGGCAGGGGACCCCTTATAATTCACCCCTCCACTTT
CASSVRQGTPYNSPLHF
>NA|TRBV27|TRBJ1-2|NA
TGTGCCAGATGGGTTGAGGGTGGCTACACCTTC
CARWVEGGYTF
>NA|TRBV19|TRBJ1-1|NA
TGTGCCAGTACCGGTAGACAAACAGGGACTGAAGCTTTCTTT
CASTGRQTGTEAFF
>TRBD1|TRBV4-1|TRBJ2-1|NA
TGCGCCAGCAGCCAAGACCTCGGCAGGGGGCGCAATGAGCAGTTCTTC
CASSQDLGRGRNEQFF
>NA|TRBV7-3|TRBJ2-2|few
TGTGCCAGCAGCTTAGGGTTTACAGTGACCGGGGAGCTGTTTTTT
CASSLGFTVTGELFF
>TRBD1|TRBV6-5|TRBJ1-2|NA
TGTGCCAGCCTCCCCCAGGACAGGGTCTATGGCTACACCTTC
CASLPQDRVYGYTF
>NA|TRBV2|TRBJ2-5|NA
TGTGCCAGCACACTGCGGGGCCAGGAGACCCAGTACTTC
CASTLRGQETQYF